This T cell receptor beta chain was profiled in a study of shared clonotypes between healthy human individuals. Study as a whole: A donor's plate count was three for CD4 naive and three for CD4 memory; CD8 naive had two and CD8 memory one. Regarding the study as a whole: What limited the represented genetic and exposure-history diversity was the small number of donors. Investigators expected sequencing depth to affect clonotype sharing among donors. Generally, estimated richness proved larger in naive subsets than it did in memory subsets.

Turning to this clone: Its cognate antigen is unknown.

Using immunoSEQ multiplex PCR, the repertoire was profiled, and TCRdb retains in-frame clones only, with some absent. Counted here are about a million clones, about 72% occurring once; the ten biggest clones make up 0.89%. V lost 4 bases to trimming and J lost 4 bases; unmatched junction nucleotides: 10. CDR3 size: 16 residues. Germline values: CDR1 SNHLY, CDR2 FYNNEI. The J gene is TRBJ1-3, the V gene TRBV2, with 7 bases fitting TRBD1. The source of this sequence is a man aged 18-30 years in good health. Some clones in this sample may be carry-over from other donors' samples. The material sequenced was memory CD4+ T cells from PBMCs. Sample subset: CD45RA-negative fraction. The CDR3 DNA reads TGTGCCAGCAGTGGGGGACAGCCTCAGACGGGAAACACCATATATTTT. Amino acids: CASSGGQPQTGNTIYF.